The 4 T cell receptor beta chains given below trace back to one sample, sequenced in a study of beta chain features in type 1 diabetes. The sequenced template was cDNA made from the entire isolated RNA. Sequencing used immunoSEQ multiplex PCR; TCRdb keeps in-frame clones, though not all of them. The table shows 900,000 or so clones, with roughly a sixth occurring only once. The sample was naive CD4+ T cells from blood. Source of these receptors: a woman between 18 and 29 years old in good health.

This clone was counted a few times. The rearrangement joins TRBV14 to TRBJ2-1, with a weak D call TRBD1 (6 bases). The ends were cut back, 4 bases at V and 9 bases at J, with 19 bases in the middle. The CDR3 consists of 15 residues. Per the germline V gene, CDR1 is SGHDN and CDR2 is FVKESK. CDR3 amino acids: CASSRGTTTFLEQFF. For the CDR3, the DNA is TGTGCCAGCAGCCGGGGGACAACCACCTTCCTTGAGCAGTTCTTC.

This clone was found a few times. The V and J genes are TRBV6-6 and TRBJ2-3; TRBD1 matches at 7 bases. V lost 5 bases and J lost 2; bases outside the gene matches: 7. Germline loops: CDR1 MNHNY, CDR2 SVGAGI (reference sequence). The CDR3 has 15 residues. CDR3 sequence reads: CASSPQTGFTDTQYF. DNA of the CDR3: TGTGCCAGCAGTCCTCAGACAGGGTTCACAGATACGCAGTATTTT.

This chain links TRBV29-1 with TRBJ2-3, with D hard to call. The germline V gene has CDR1 SQVTM and CDR2 ANQGSEA. The CDR3 length is 12 residues. V dropped 4 bases and J dropped 6 bases, with 11 bases sitting between them. CDR3 in amino acids: CSVVPSRDTQYF. CDR3 nucleotides: TGCAGCGTTGTCCCATCTCGGGATACGCAGTATTTT.

This clone appeared a few times. The rearrangement links TRBV5-1 to TRBJ1-4; 8 nucleotides agree with TRBD1. Germline trimming cut 4 bases from V and 8 bases from J; bases unmatched to any gene: 10. CDR1 is SGHRS, CDR2 YFSETQ, per germline. The CDR3 length is 15 residues. The chain's CDR3 is CASSPSGTGGEKLFF. DNA for the CDR3: TGCGCCAGCAGCCCGTCTGGGACAGGCGGAGAAAAACTGTTTTTT.